This TCR beta chain was recovered during a study of blood T cells in healthy people across ages. The overall study: There was about one barcoded beta molecule captured by template switching per two T cells.

A second PCR, run for 7 to 11 cycles, used a sample-barcoded 5' primer plus a J-beta primer mix. TCRdb re-called the 5' RACE reads through MiXCR, storing one row per CDR3 protein. The data hold 1.5 million or so distinct CDR3 sequences, with about 45% observed a single time. The study's findings and limits: Diversity of TCR beta per million T cells declined in a roughly linear way with age.

Whenever a sample was processed, at least 6.5 million PBMCs were isolated. V was cut by 7 bases and J by 4 bases, with 11 bases left in between. The CDR3 runs 13 residues. Germline V gene data show CDR1 as MNHEY and CDR2 as SVGEGT. Notes on this clonotype: The target antigen is unknown.

This sequence joins TRBV6-2 or TRBV6-3 and TRBJ2-1; a possible D gene is TRBD1 (5 bases). This clonotype was obtained from a woman aged 18 to 35 in good health. Sequencing was performed on blood. The CDR3 bases are TGTGCCAGCAATGGGGCTAGGTACAATGAGCAGTTCTTC. Its protein product is CASNGARYNEQFF.